Each of the 8 T cell receptor beta chains below was sequenced from the same sample in a study of blood T cell repertoires in COVID-19. Clones were sequenced by immunoSEQ multiplex PCR, and TCRdb holds only the in-frame ones, with some missing. The sample contains 250,000 or so clones, 80% to 90% of which appear only once. The specimen was PBMCs or T cells enriched from blood (not recorded which). Source of these receptors: a woman aged 45-65 years who had been exposed to COVID-19.

The chain has TRBV6-2 or TRBV6-3 and TRBJ2-1, with TRBD2 matching over 10 bases. With 4 bases clipped from V and 7 bases from J, the junction kept 4 bases outside the gene matches. Germline V lookup: CDR1 MNHEY, CDR2 SVGEGT. The CDR3 has 14 amino acids. Here the CDR3 reads CASSLLAGRNEQFF. CDR3 bases: TGTGCCAGCAGTTTACTAGCGGGGAGAAATGAGCAGTTCTTC.

The rearrangement uses TRBV11-2 and TRBJ2-3; D gene unclear. There are 13 residues in the CDR3. Germline V gene data show CDR1 as SGHAT and CDR2 as FQNNGV. V was clipped by 2 bases and J by 4 bases, with 7 bases between them. CDR3 amino acids: CASSLSFPDTQYF. CDR3 DNA: TGTGCCAGCAGCTTAAGCTTTCCAGATACGCAGTATTTT.

This clone has only a few counts. The rearrangement links TRBV11-3 to TRBJ2-5; D might be TRBD1 (6 bases). The CDR3 is 13 residues long. V dropped 5 bases and J dropped 2 bases, with 9 bases sitting between them. Germline CDR1 is SGHNT and CDR2 is YENEEA. CDR3: CASSRGQQETQYF. The CDR3 DNA is TGTGCCAGCAGCCGTGGACAGCAAGAGACCCAGTACTTC.

The V call is TRBV19, the J call TRBJ1-1; maybe TRBD1 (5 bases). CDR1 and CDR2 (germline): LNHDA, SQIVND (reference sequence). This CDR3 contains 15 residues. V gave up 9 bases and J gave up 3 bases, with 20 bases separating them. The DNA of the CDR3 is TGTGCCAGACACACCTCGGAGGGGAAGGACACTGAAGCTTTCTTT. It translates to CARHTSEGKDTEAFF.

The rearrangement uses TRBV29-1 and TRBJ1-1; D unresolved. Trimming shortened V by 5 bases and J by 7 bases, and 14 bases separated the two germline ends. The germline V gene encodes CDR1 SQVTM and CDR2 ANQGSEA. The length of the CDR3 is 12 residues. The chain's CDR3 is CSVQVIGVEAFF. CDR3 nucleotide sequence: TGCAGCGTTCAGGTAATTGGCGTTGAAGCTTTCTTT. The entire variable domain, with the rest obtained from reference TRBV29-1 and TRBJ1-1, is as follows: SAVISQKPSRDICQRGTSLTIQCQVDSQVTMMFWYRQQPGQSLTLIATANQGSEATYESGFVIDKFPISRPNLTFSTLTVSNMSPEDSSIYLCSVQVIGVEAFFGQGTRLTVV.

This clone appeared a few times. The V and J genes are TRBV29-1 and TRBJ2-1; tentative D call: TRBD1 (6 bases). The V gene lost 1 base and the J gene lost 0 bases, with 10 bases spanning the gap. CDR3 size: 15 residues. The germline V gene has CDR1 SQVTM and CDR2 ANQGSEA. DNA for the CDR3: TGCAGCGTTGAAGGGACAGCCAGCTCCTACAATGAGCAGTTCTTC. It is translated as CSVEGTASSYNEQFF.

The chain has TRBV10-3 and TRBJ2-1; TRBD2 is a possible D gene (5 bases). The CDR3 runs to 16 residues. V lost 2 bases to trimming and J lost 0 bases, with 11 bases between them. Germline V CDR1 and CDR2: ENHRY, SYGVKD. CDR3: CAISEGSSISYNEQFF. The CDR3 DNA is TGTGCCATCAGTGAGGGGAGCTCCATCTCCTACAATGAGCAGTTCTTC.

V gene TRBV28 combines with J gene TRBJ1-5; 8 bases fit TRBD1. V lost 6 bases, J lost 6 bases, and 7 bases stayed unmatched. The CDR3 spans 14 residues. The germline CDR1 and CDR2 sequences are MDHEN and SYDVKM. The CDR3 here is CASRPGQGGQPQHF. The CDR3 coding sequence is TGTGCCAGCAGACCTGGACAGGGAGGTCAGCCCCAGCATTTT.